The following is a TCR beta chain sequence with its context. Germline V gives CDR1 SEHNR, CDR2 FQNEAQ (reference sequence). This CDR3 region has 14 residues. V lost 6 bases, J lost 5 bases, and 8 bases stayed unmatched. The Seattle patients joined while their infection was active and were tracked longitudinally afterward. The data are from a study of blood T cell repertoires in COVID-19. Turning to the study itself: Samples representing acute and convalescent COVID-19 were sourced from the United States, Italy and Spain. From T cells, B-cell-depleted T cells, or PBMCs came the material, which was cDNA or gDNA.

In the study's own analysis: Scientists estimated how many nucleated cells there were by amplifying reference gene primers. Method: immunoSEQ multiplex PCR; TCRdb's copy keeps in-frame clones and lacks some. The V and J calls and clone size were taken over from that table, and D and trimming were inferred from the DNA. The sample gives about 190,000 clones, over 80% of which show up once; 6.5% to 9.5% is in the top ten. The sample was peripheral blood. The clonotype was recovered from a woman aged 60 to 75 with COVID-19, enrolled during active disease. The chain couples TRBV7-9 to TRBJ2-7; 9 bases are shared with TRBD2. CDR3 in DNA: TGTGCCAGCAGTTCTAGCGGGATTGGCGACGAGCAGTACTTC. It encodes CASSSSGIGDEQYF.